One sample yielded the 19 T cell receptor beta chains listed below, sequenced in a study of shared clonotypes between healthy human individuals. Naive CD8 cells were CD45RO-negative, positively selected for CCR7, excluding terminally differentiated effector memory CD45RA+ cells. Clones were sequenced by immunoSEQ multiplex PCR, and TCRdb holds only the in-frame ones, with some missing. The sample lists approximately 740,000 clones; 90% to 95% were seen once. Sequenced sample: naive CD8+ T cells sorted from blood. These receptors all stem from a man younger than 45 in good health.

The CDR3: CASSLDRDYPLDEQFF. DNA for the CDR3: TGTGCCAGCAGCCTAGACCGGGACTACCCTTTGGATGAGCAGTTCTTC. This rearrangement joins TRBV7-9 to TRBJ2-1; 7 nucleotides line up with TRBD2. CDR3 size: 16 residues. V lost 5 bases, J lost 8 bases, and 15 bases stayed unmatched. Germline loops: CDR1 SEHNR, CDR2 FQNEAQ (reference sequence).

The chain joins TRBV4-2 to TRBJ2-5; 9 bases fit TRBD2. TRBJ2-7 matches the DNA end more closely, so the J call is doubtful. CDR3 length: 17 amino acids. Germline loops: CDR1 LGHNA, CDR2 YNFKEQ. CDR3 bases: TGTGCCAGCAGCCAAGAGAGGGCTAGCGGGATCCCCTACGAGCAGTACTTC. Encoded protein: CASSQERASGIPYEQYF.

The V gene is TRBV13, the J gene TRBJ2-5, with a possible D match to TRBD1 (6 bases). The CDR3 has 13 residues. Deletions cut 5 bases from V and 2 bases from J, with 9 bases between. CDR1 and CDR2 (germline): PRHDT, FYEKMQ (reference sequence). CDR3 protein: CASSRRGQETQYF. Written as DNA, the CDR3 is TGTGCCAGCAGCCGCAGGGGACAAGAGACCCAGTACTTC.

The chain links TRBV5-5 to TRBJ2-7, with D possibly matching TRBD2 (6 bases). The CDR3 is 13 amino acids. In germline, CDR1 is SGHKS, CDR2 YYEKEE (reference sequence). Trimming left V 0 bases short and J 3 bases short, with 7 bases between. DNA for the CDR3: TGTGCCAGCAGCTTGGGGACTAACTACGAGCAGTACTTC. Translating gives CASSLGTNYEQYF.

V and J are TRBV4-2 and TRBJ2-7; 8 bases map to TRBD2. After removal of 0 bases from V and 4 bases from J, the junction contained 5 bases not matched to a gene. This CDR3 has 15 residues. Germline CDR1 and CDR2: LGHNA and YNFKEQ. The CDR3 sequence: CASSQDNSGTYEQYF. The CDR3 nucleotides are TGTGCCAGCAGCCAAGATAATAGCGGGACGTACGAGCAGTACTTC.

J is TRBJ2-2 and V is TRBV7-8; D unclear. Trimming stripped 2 bases from V and 0 bases from J, with 16 bases between. The germline CDR1 and CDR2 sequences are SGHVS and FQNEAQ. This CDR3 comprises 18 residues. The CDR3 DNA follows: TGTGCCAGCAGCTTATTGTCCTTTAGCTCCCCGAACACCGGGGAGCTGTTTTTT. This codes for CASSLLSFSSPNTGELFF. Using reference TRBV7-8 and TRBJ2-2 for the parts outside the CDR3, the full variable domain is GAGVSQSPRYKVAKRGQDVALRCDPISGHVSLFWYQQALGQGPEFLTYFQNEAQLDKSGLPSDRFFAERPEGSVSTLKIQRTQQEDSAVYLCASSLLSFSSPNTGELFFGEGSRLTVL.

The chain links TRBV14 to TRBJ2-1; 7 bases match TRBD1. The V gene's germline CDR1 is SGHDN and CDR2 FVKESK. The trim removed 0 bases at V and 8 bases at J, leaving 13 bases unmatched. The CDR3 has 17 amino acids. The CDR3 DNA is TGTGCCAGCAGCCAAGATTTCCGGACAGCCCAGGGGGATGAGCAGTTCTTC. This codes for CASSQDFRTAQGDEQFF.

This chain links TRBV5-6 with TRBJ2-7; TRBD2 aligns across 12 bases. The CDR3 totals 15 residues. The ends lost 3 bases at V and 3 bases at J; junction bases unmatched: 4. CDR1 and CDR2 (germline): SGHDT, YYEEEE. The CDR3 loop is CASSWTSGIVYEQYF. DNA for the CDR3: TGTGCCAGCAGCTGGACTAGCGGGATTGTCTACGAGCAGTACTTC.

Only one count was recorded for this clone. J is TRBJ2-7 and V is TRBV27; 13 bases are a match to TRBD2. Germline V CDR1 and CDR2: MNHEY, SMNVEV (reference sequence). V shed 5 bases, J shed 7 bases, and the junction held 8 bases outside the gene matches. The CDR3 sequence is 15 residues long. This chain's CDR3 is CASSPGLAGVEEQYF. As DNA, the CDR3 is TGTGCCAGCAGTCCCGGACTAGCGGGAGTAGAAGAGCAGTACTTC.

The DNA for the CDR3 is TGCGCCAGCAGTGAAGTCCTAGCGGAGCAGTTCTTC. It codes for CASSEVLAEQFF. This sequence joins TRBV10-2 and TRBJ2-1, with D tentatively TRBD2 (6 bases). The germline gives CDR1 WSHSY, CDR2 SAAADI. V was pared by 3 bases and J by 10 bases, with 10 bases between. This CDR3 has 12 amino acids.

Here the CDR3 reads CASSTYGADNQPQHF. The CDR3 bases are TGTGCCAGTAGCACCTATGGGGCCGACAATCAGCCCCAGCATTTT. The chain uses TRBV19 and TRBJ1-5, with D tentatively TRBD1 (5 bases). Germline-derived CDR1 and CDR2 are LNHDA and SQIVND (reference sequence). Trimming pared 6 bases from V and 3 bases from J, leaving 15 bases between. CDR3 length: 15 amino acids.

This chain connects TRBV7-9 to TRBJ2-1; no firm D call. V lost 1 base and J 7 bases, leaving 8 bases between the germline ends. CDR1 is SEHNR and CDR2 is FQNEAQ in the germline V gene (reference sequence). CDR3 length: 13 residues. The DNA of the CDR3 is TGTGCCAGCAGCTTAGTAGGTACGAATGAGCAGTTCTTC. Its protein is CASSLVGTNEQFF.

The chain couples TRBV27 to TRBJ2-2; 12 bases match TRBD2. Trimming took 5 bases from V and 4 from J; bases not matched to a gene: 5. Germline loops: CDR1 MNHEY, CDR2 SMNVEV (reference sequence). This CDR3 is built from 16 residues. This chain's CDR3 is CASSRGLAGPTGELFF. For the CDR3, the DNA is TGTGCCAGCAGTCGGGGACTAGCGGGTCCCACCGGGGAGCTGTTTTTT.

This clone was observed a single time. The chain uses TRBV9 and TRBJ2-2; 7 nucleotides line up with TRBD2. This CDR3 region has 15 residues. Germline loops: CDR1 SGDLS, CDR2 YYNGEE. V lost 7 bases and J lost 4; bases outside the gene matches: 10. DNA of the CDR3: TGTGCCAGCGGAGAGTCAGGGAGGGGCACCGGGGAGCTGTTTTTT. This sequence encodes CASGESGRGTGELFF.

CDR3 coding DNA: TGCGCCAGCAGCCAAGTCCTCGGACAGGTCTCTGACACCGGGGAGCTGTTTTTT. Protein: CASSQVLGQVSDTGELFF. The chain has TRBV4-3 and TRBJ2-2; 7 bases are a match to TRBD1. This CDR3 spans 18 amino acids. The germline CDR1 and CDR2 sequences are LGHNA and YSLEER. V was clipped by 1 base and J by 3 bases; unmatched bases: 11.

The V call is TRBV7-3, the J call TRBJ2-2; the D is unclear. CDR3 size: 14 residues. Germline V lookup: CDR1 SGHTA, CDR2 FQGTGA. V dropped 1 base and J dropped 1 base, with 4 bases sitting between them. The DNA for the CDR3 is TGTGCCAGCAGCTTAAACGGGAACACCGGGGAGCTGTTTTTT. Protein product: CASSLNGNTGELFF.

The chain recombines TRBV6-5 with TRBJ2-1, with D unresolved. The CDR3 has 15 residues. V lost 2 bases to trimming and J lost 3 bases, with 11 bases between them. Germline CDR1 reads MNHEY; CDR2 reads SVGAGI. CDR3 sequence (DNA): TGTGCCAGCAGTTACGGGCCCCTTGACTACAATGAGCAGTTCTTC. It specifies CASSYGPLDYNEQFF.

The chain uses TRBV27 and TRBJ2-2; 7 positions match TRBD2. Germline V gene sequence: CDR1 MNHEY, CDR2 SMNVEV (reference sequence). The CDR3 spans 15 residues. V shed 6 bases, J shed 5 bases, and the junction held 9 bases outside the gene matches. The CDR3 protein is CASSSGAGATGELFF. The CDR3 region has the DNA TGTGCCAGCAGCTCCGGGGCGGGAGCAACCGGGGAGCTGTTTTTT.

This clone showed up just once. The chain combines TRBV14 with TRBJ1-2; no firm D call. Between the trimmed V and J ends, which lost 0 bases and 0 bases, there was a span of 8 bases. The CDR3 is 15 residues long. Germline values: CDR1 SGHDN, CDR2 FVKESK. For the CDR3, the DNA is TGTGCCAGCAGCCAAGATTCGCCAACTAACTATGGCTACACCTTC. It translates to CASSQDSPTNYGYTF.